The T cell receptor beta chain under discussion was sequenced for a study of beta chain features in type 1 diabetes (dated by TCRdb to between 2018 and 2020). For context, the study as a whole: Mean age, gender distribution, total cell number and subset yield were not different between patients and healthy donors. Across all samples, 107,917,701 sorted cells were examined, and cell number per subset correlated strongly with RNA yield. In the study, recently diagnosed type 1 diabetes patients and matched healthy donors were compared on the TCRB repertoires of their sorted circulating CD4+ T cell subsets. Regulatory and stem cell-like memory subsets were isolated from only 8 patients and about eight healthy donors, whereas naive and central memory subsets came from all 30 or so donors.

Each donor gave one peripheral blood draw, averaging roughly 120 mL, which was collected into heparinised tubes. A BD FACSAria II was used to sort naive, central memory, regulatory and stem cell-like memory CD4+ T cells with a panel that included CD45RO, CCR7, CD25, CD127, CD95 and CD27. Purity was above 95% for every sorted population. PBMCs were isolated right away by Lymphoprep density gradient centrifugation and were stained directly, without culture. Samples were stained and sorted in pairs, with one healthy donor and one patient per experiment, so that batch effects were minimized. The High Capacity cDNA Reverse Transcription Kit was used to reverse transcribe all of the isolated RNA, meaning that expressed TCRB transcripts were what got sequenced. Deep immunoSEQ sequencing was performed on naive, central memory and regulatory T cell samples, with an average of about 4 million total reads per sample. Sorted cells were lysed in RLT buffer and RNA was extracted with DNase-treated RNeasy Micro or Mini kits, depending on cell number. Each cell subset was processed separately to prevent cross-contamination, with patient and healthy donor samples processed together. The immunoSEQ multiplex PCR was used to amplify TCRB sequences from cDNA, yielding 87-bp fragments that span the CDR3 region. The amplicons were sequenced using the Illumina HiSeq platform. As for the original processing: Synthetic template baselines were used to correct PCR bias computationally, reads within Hamming distance 2 were collapsed together, and singletons that could not be merged were discarded. By aligning reads against IMGT, V, D and J genes, CDR3 length, and insertions or deletions at six rearrangement sites were assigned. Within each subset, clonotype counts were normalized to the number of sorted cells before true diversity and Gini coefficients were calculated with the tcR R package. Repertoire sharing was quantified using the overlap coefficient calculated on TCRB nucleotide sequences. As a proxy for the pre-selection repertoire, out-of-frame TCRB sequences from naive cells were analyzed. TCRdb holds this immuneACCESS table with in-frame rearrangements only. Some clones are missing; in checked studies, unresolved V genes explain under half, and the rest has no known cause. The V and J calls and the clone size are those of that table, but D and trimming were determined from the DNA. For this sample the table gives some 150,000 clones, of which under 11% were detected only once. The ten biggest clones cover approximately 1.3% of the sample.

Beyond this particular receptor, the publication reports: In all four CD4+ subsets, TCRB CDR3 length was moderately but significantly shorter in type 1 diabetes patients. The naive, central memory and regulatory TCRB repertoires appeared to resemble one another more closely among patients than among healthy donors. Because small numbers of individuals were included in the HLA sub-analyses, any influence of HLA type on TCRB rearrangement was left unresolved. Sequencing cDNA rather than genomic DNA could over-represent highly expressing activated cells, although activation and CD3 levels did not differ between groups. Fewer insertions and more nucleotide deletions at VDJ recombination sites were observed in patients with type 1 diabetes, implying thymic rearrangement abnormalities. PCR might favor shorter templates, but patient and control samples were amplified and corrected together, so any skew would affect both groups equally.

Notes on this clone: The antigen this receptor binds is unknown. No base qualities exist here, and no much larger clone lies one base off it.

The CDR3 runs 15 amino acids, cysteine and phenylalanine included. Left in the record is the CDR3 DNA by itself, 45 bases read in frame from the first base. CDR1 SNHLY and CDR2 FYNNEI were looked up in the germline V gene. The trim is 4 bases for V and 1 base for J, with a gap of 13 bases between the germline ends. The source material was naive CD4+ T cells from blood. The meaning of the sample's cell subset or site label: true naive CD4+ T cells. The source is a man between 18 and 29 years old in good health. The chain links TRBV2 with TRBJ2-5; TRBD1 could be the D gene, as 5 bases match. Here is the DNA: TGTGCCAGCAGTGGGGGCCAGTCTCCCCAAGAGACCCAGTACTTC. Its protein is CASSGGQSPQETQYF.